The text below deals with one T cell receptor (beta chain). Its antigen remains unknown. Using its own MiXCR run on the reads, TCRdb lists one record per CDR3 protein. The sample gives fewer than 1,000,000 distinct CDR3 sequences, around 32% of which show up once; around an eighth is in the top ten. The CDR3 contains 14 residues. Trimming cost V 8 bases and J 5 bases; bases outside gene matches: 8. This sample is part of a study of T cell repertoires in cytomegalovirus infection. V gene TRBV12-3 or TRBV12-4 combines with J gene TRBJ2-3; 9 bases fit TRBD2. The sample here was cultured CD8+ T cells from PBMCs, taken from culture after CMV antigen stimulation. The clonotype was recovered from a human donor in good health (CMV status not recorded). Some clones in this sample may be carry-over from other donors' samples. CDR3 sequence: CASSPAGGIDTQYF. CDR3 DNA: TGTGCCAGCTCGCCAGCGGGGGGCATAGATACGCAGTATTTT.